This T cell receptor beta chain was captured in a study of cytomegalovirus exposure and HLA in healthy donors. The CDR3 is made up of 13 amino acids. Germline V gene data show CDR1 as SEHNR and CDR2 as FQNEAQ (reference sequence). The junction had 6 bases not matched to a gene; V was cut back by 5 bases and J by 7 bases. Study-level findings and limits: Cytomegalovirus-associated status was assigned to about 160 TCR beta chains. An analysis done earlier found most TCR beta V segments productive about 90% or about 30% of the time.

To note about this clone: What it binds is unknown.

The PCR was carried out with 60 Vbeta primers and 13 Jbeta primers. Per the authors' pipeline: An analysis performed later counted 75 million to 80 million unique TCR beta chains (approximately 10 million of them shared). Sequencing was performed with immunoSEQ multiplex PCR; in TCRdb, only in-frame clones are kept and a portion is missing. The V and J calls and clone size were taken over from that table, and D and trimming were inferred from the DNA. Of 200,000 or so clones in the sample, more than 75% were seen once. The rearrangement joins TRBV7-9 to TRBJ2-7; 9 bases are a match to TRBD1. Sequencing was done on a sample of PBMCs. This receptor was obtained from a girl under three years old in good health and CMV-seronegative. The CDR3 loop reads CASSAQGAGEQYF. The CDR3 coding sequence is TGTGCCAGCAGCGCACAGGGGGCAGGGGAGCAGTACTTC. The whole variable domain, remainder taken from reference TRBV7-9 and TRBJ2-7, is DTGVSQNPRHKITKRGQNVTFRCDPISEHNRLYWYRQTLGQGPEFLTYFQNEAQLEKSRLLSDRFSAERPKGSFSTLEIQRTEQGDSAMYLCASSAQGAGEQYFGPGTRLTVT.